This TCR beta chain was obtained from a study of shared clonotypes between healthy human individuals (dated by TCRdb to 2018 to 2020). With regard to the full study: The cohort comprised two women and three men aged 18 to 49 years. For each donor, CD4 naive and CD4 memory were each run on three plates, CD8 naive on two plates, and CD8 memory on one plate. The study deeply sequenced blood TCR repertoires of several healthy adults to estimate repertoire size and the extent of clonotype sharing between individuals. To increase sequencing depth and limit assay-specific biases, TCR repertoire library preparation and sequencing were carried out by different laboratories using diverse techniques. Between about 0.94 and 10 billion PBMCs per donor were obtained by leukapheresis.

Results the study describes overall, beyond this receptor: Pairwise subsampling led to the expectation that sequencing depth would affect the degree of clonotype sharing among donors. Sampling was restricted to blood, and TCR repertoires in tissue are likely to differ from TCR repertoires in blood. Even with the large sequencing depth, rarefaction of the sorted-subset datasets indicated that sequencing was incomplete. Approximately 4.8% of naive CD4, 3.5% of naive CD8, 2.3% of memory CD4, and 0.4% of memory CD8 clonotypes were shared across four donors. The genetic and exposure-history diversity represented was limited by the small number of donors. Compared with non-shared clonotypes, clonotypes shared by all four sorted-subset donors had higher generation probabilities. Naive subsets generally had larger estimated clonotype richness than memory subsets.

As regards this clone: The antigen it binds to is not known. The record has no base qualities; no much larger clone is one base away.

The donors were healthy, HIV-negative adults with no recently reported acute infections or vaccinations. All donors were Caucasian adults living in Nashville, Tennessee, USA. CD4+ T cells were enriched through magnetic negative selection, after which naive cells were positively selected on CD45RA and the remaining negative fraction served as the memory subset. Blood was collected by leukapheresis, and PBMCs were isolated by Ficoll-Histopaque density gradient centrifugation and then cryopreserved in liquid nitrogen vapor phase. Analytical flow cytometry was used to check the purity and quantity of each magnetically sorted T cell population. Genomic DNA was isolated from every sorted fraction and measured by UV absorbance on a Nanodrop 2000c. The V and J ends are trimmed by 5 bases and 4 bases, leaving 17 bases between them. The germline V gene (reference sequence) specifies LNHDA as CDR1 and SQIVND as CDR2. Including cysteine and phenylalanine, the CDR3 has 15 amino acids. The DNA shown is the 45-base CDR3, in frame from base 1.

TCR CDR3 regions were amplified from genomic DNA by multiplex PCR using the deep immunoSEQ assay. Genomic DNA extracted from each cell subset was distributed evenly over all wells of several immunoSEQ 96-well plates, and each plate served as one replicate. For sorted subsets, around 200 ng genomic DNA, equal to about 30,000 T cell genomes, was loaded into each replicate PCR. Purified libraries were quantified with a Qubit 3.0 fluorometer, sized on a Bioanalyzer 2100, and re-quantified with the KAPA Library Quantification kit. A separate single-read 150-cycle Illumina NextSeq 550 flow cell was used to sequence each immunoSEQ 96-well plate. The study's own analysis went as follows. Because the immunoSEQ output held only junctional sequences and lacked quality scores, the filtering could not match the filtering applied to full-length reads. To assign V/J genes and CDR3, sequences were annotated using PyIR, a Python wrapper for IgBLAST v1.9, with IMGT germline references. Reads with weak V/J assignments (E-value above 1e-6), missing CDR3, stop codons, out-of-frame junctions, or ambiguous translated residues were removed. V3J clonotypes were defined as sequences sharing an identical inferred V gene, J gene, and CDR3 amino acid sequence. To compute the percentage overlap between repertoires, the number of shared unique clonotypes was divided by the size of the smaller repertoire. RTK rarefaction, the Chao1 estimator, and Recon v2.1 estimates of unobserved clonotypes were used to assess repertoire richness. Generation probabilities for all TCRbeta clonotypes obtained by the gDNA method from a handful of donors were computed using OLGA. TCRdb took over this immuneACCESS table, retaining in-frame rearrangements with V and J assigned. Such tables are incomplete; in checked studies, under half of the missing clones stem from an unresolved V gene, and the remainder is unexplained. The V and J calls and the clone size are those of that table, but D and trimming were determined from the DNA. Within this sample are a few million clones, with approximately 93% of them counted one time only. About 0.41% of the sample lies in the top ten.

The receptor's source is a young man in good health. Some clones in this sample may be carry-over from other donors' samples. Sequenced input: naive CD4+ T cells from PBMCs. This sample's cell subset or site label indicates: CD45RA+ positively selected. The V gene is TRBV19 and the J gene is TRBJ2-5; the D gene is perhaps TRBD2, on 5 matching bases. The DNA sequence is given as TGTGCCAGTAGTCCCCGGGCTAGCATGAGAGAGACCCAGTACTTC. Translated, this gives CASSPRASMRETQYF. Where the CDR3 stops, the reference TRBV19 and TRBJ2-5 genes take over; the full variable domain is DGGITQSPKYLFRKEGQNVTLSCEQNLNHDAMYWYRQDPGQGLRLIYYSQIVNDFQKGDIAEGYSVSREKKESFPLTVTSAQKNPTAFYLCASSPRASMRETQYFGPGTRLLVL.